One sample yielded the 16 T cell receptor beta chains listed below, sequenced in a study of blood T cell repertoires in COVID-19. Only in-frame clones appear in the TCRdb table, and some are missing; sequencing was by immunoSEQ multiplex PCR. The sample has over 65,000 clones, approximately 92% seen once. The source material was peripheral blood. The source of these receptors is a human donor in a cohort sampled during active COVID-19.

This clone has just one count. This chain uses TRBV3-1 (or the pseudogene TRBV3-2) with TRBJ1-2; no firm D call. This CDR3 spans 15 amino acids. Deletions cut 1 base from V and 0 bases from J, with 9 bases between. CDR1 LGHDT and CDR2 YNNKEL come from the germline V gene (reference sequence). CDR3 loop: CASSQGRFPNYGYTF. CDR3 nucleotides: TGTGCCAGCAGCCAAGGGCGGTTTCCTAACTATGGCTACACCTTC.

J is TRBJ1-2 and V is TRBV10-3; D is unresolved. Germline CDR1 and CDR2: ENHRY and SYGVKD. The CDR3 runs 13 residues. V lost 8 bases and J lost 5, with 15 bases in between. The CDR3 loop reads CAIWAEGLYGYTF. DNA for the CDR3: TGTGCCATCTGGGCGGAGGGCCTTTATGGCTACACCTTC.

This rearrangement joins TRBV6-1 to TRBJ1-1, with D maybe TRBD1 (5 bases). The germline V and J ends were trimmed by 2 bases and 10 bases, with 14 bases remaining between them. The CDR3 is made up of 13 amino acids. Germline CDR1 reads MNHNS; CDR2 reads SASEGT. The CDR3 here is CASSEQEGRGAFF. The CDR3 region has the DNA TGTGCCAGCAGTGAACAAGAAGGGAGGGGAGCTTTCTTT.

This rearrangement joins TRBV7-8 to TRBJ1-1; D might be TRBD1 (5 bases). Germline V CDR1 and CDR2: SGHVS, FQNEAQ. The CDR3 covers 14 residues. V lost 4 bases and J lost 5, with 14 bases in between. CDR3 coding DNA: TGTGCCAGCAGCTCAGTGGGGGGTGAAACTGAAGCTTTCTTT. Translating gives CASSSVGGETEAFF.

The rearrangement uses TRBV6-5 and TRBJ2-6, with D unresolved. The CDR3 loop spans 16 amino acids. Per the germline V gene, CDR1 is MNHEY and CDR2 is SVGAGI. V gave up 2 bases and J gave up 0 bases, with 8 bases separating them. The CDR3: CASSYGQLSGANVLTF. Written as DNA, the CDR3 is TGTGCCAGCAGTTACGGGCAGCTCTCTGGGGCCAACGTCCTGACTTTC.

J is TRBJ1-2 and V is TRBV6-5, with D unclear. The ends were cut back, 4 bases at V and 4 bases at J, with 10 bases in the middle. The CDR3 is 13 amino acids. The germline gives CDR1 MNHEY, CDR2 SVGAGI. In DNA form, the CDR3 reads TGTGCCAGCAGTTCGCGAGGAAGCTATGGCTACACCTTC. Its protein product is CASSSRGSYGYTF.

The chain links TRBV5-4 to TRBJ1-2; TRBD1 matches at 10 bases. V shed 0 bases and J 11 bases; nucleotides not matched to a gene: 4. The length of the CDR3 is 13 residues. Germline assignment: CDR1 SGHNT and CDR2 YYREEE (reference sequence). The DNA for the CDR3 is TGTGCCAGCAGCTTGGCAGGGACAGGGGATTACACCTTC. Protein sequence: CASSLAGTGDYTF.

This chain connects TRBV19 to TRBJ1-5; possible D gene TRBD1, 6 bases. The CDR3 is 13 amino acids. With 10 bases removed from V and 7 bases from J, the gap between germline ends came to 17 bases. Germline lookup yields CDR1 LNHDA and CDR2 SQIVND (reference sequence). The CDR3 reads CATKGGTFQPQHF. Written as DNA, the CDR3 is TGTGCCACCAAGGGGGGGACATTCCAGCCCCAGCATTTT.

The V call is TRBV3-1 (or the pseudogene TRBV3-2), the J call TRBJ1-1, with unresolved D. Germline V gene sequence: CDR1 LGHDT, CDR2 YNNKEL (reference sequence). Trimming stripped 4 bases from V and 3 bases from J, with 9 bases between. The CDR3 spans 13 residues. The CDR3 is CASSRGGDTEAFF. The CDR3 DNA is TGTGCCAGCAGCCGGGGAGGCGACACTGAAGCTTTCTTT.

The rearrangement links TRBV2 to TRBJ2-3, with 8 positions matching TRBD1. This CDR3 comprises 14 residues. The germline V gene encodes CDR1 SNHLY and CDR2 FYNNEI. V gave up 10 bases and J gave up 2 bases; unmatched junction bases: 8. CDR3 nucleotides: TGTGCCACCAGCCGGGACAGGACCACAGATACGCAGTATTTT. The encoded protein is CATSRDRTTDTQYF.

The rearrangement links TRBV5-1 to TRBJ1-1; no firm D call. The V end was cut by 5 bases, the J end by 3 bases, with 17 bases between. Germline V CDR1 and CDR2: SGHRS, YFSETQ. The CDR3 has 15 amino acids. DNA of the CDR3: TGCGCCAGCAGTCCGCGACATCCCCAGGACACTGAAGCTTTCTTT. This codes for CASSPRHPQDTEAFF.

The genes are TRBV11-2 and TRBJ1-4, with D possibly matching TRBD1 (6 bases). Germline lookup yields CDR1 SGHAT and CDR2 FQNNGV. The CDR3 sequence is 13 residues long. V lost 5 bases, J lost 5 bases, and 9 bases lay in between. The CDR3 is CASSKGQNEKLFF. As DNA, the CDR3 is TGTGCCAGCAGCAAGGGACAAAATGAAAAACTGTTTTTT.

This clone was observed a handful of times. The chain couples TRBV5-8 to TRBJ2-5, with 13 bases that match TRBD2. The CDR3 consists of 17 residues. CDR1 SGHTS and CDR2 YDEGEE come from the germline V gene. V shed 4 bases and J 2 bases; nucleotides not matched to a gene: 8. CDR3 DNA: TGTGCCAGCAGCGACCAGACTAGCGGGGGGTCACAAGAGACCCAGTACTTC. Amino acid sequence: CASSDQTSGGSQETQYF. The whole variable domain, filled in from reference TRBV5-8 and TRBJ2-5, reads EAGVTQSPTHLIKTRGQQATLRCSPISGHTSVYWYQQALGLGLQFLLWYDEGEERNRGNFPPRFSGRQFPNYSSELNVNALELEDSALYLCASSDQTSGGSQETQYFGPGTRLLVL.

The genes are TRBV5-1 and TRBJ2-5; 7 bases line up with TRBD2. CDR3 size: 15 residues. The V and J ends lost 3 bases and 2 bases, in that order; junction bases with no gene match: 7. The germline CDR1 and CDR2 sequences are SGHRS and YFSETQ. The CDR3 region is CASSSRLGGQETQYF. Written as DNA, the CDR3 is TGCGCCAGCAGCTCACGACTGGGAGGGCAAGAGACCCAGTACTTC.

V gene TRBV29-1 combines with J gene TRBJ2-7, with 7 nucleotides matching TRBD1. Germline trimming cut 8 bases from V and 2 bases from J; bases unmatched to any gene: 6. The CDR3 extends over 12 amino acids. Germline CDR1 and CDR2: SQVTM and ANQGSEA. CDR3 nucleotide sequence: TGCAGCACTAGACAGGGACCCTACGAGCAGTACTTC. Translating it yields CSTRQGPYEQYF.

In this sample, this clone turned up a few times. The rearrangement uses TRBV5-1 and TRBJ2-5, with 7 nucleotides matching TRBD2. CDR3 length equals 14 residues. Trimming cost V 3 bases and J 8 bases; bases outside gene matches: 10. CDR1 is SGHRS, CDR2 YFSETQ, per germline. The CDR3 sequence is CASSWGGEGTTQYF. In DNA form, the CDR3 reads TGCGCCAGCAGCTGGGGTGGGGAGGGCACCACCCAGTACTTC.